This TCR beta chain was documented in a study of blood T cell repertoires in COVID-19. The repertoire was sequenced with immunoSEQ multiplex PCR; TCRdb's copy has only in-frame clones and lacks some. This sample carries around 260,000 clones, about nine tenths of them seen once, and the ten largest clones take about 10%. This CDR3 comprises 17 residues. Trimming took 1 base from V and 8 from J; bases not matched to a gene: 13. Germline V lookup: CDR1 KGHSH, CDR2 LQKENI. This clonotype was sampled from a man between 35 and 55 years old who had recovered from COVID-19. The chain employs TRBV18 and TRBJ1-2; 10 bases fit TRBD1. The sequenced sample was peripheral blood. CDR3 nucleotide sequence: TGTGCCAGCTCACCACGGGTAGCGGGACAGGGGCGAGGAGGCTACACCTTC. It yields the protein CASSPRVAGQGRGGYTF.